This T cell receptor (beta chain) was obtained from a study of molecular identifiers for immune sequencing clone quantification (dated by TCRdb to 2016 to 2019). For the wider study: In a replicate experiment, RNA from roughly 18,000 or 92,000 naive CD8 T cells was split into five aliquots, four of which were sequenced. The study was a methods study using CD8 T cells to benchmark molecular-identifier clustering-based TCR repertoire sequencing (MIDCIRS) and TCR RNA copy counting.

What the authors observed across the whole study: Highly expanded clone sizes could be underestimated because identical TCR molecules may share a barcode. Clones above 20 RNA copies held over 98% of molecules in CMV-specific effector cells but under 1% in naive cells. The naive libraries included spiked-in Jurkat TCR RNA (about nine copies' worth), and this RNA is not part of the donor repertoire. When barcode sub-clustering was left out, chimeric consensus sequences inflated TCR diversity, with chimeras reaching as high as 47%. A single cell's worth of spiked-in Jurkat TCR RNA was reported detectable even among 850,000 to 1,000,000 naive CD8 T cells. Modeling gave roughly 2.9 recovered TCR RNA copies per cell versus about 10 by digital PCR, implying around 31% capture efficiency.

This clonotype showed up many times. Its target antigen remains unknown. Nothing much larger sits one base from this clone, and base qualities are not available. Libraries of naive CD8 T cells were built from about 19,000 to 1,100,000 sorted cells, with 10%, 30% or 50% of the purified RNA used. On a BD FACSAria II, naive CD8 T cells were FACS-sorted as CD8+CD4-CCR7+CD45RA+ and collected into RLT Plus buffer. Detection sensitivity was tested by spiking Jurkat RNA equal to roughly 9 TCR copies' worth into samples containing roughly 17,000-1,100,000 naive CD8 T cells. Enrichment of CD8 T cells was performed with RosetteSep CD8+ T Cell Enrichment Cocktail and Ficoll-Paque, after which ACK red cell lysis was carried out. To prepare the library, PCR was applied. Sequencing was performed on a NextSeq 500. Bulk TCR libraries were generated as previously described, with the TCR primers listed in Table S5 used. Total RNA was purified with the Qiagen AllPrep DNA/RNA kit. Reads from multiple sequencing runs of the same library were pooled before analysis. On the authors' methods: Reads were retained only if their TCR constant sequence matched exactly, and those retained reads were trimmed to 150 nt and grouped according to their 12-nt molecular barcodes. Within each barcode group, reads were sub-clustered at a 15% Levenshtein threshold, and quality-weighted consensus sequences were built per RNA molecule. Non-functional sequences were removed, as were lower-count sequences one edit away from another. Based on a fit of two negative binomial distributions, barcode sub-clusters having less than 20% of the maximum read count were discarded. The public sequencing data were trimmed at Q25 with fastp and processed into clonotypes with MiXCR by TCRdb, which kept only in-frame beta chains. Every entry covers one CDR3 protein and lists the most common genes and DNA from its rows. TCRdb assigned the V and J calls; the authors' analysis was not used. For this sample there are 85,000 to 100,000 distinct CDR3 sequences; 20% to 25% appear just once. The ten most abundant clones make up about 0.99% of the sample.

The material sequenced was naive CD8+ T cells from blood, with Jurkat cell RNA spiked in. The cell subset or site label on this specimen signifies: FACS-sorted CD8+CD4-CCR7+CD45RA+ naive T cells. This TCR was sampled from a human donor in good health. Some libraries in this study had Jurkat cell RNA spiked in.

The encoded CDR3 is CSAMYSGQTSNQPQHF. Here is the DNA: TGCAGTGCTATGTACTCGGGACAGACGAGCAATCAGCCCCAGCATTTT. The chain was built from TRBV20-1 and TRBJ1-5; 7 nucleotides in the junction match TRBD1. Trimming accounts for 4 bases at V and 1 base at J, while the number of junction bases matched to no gene is 10. CDR1 and CDR2 are drawn from the germline V gene (reference sequence): DFQATT, SNEGSKA. Its CDR3 holds 16 amino acids, cysteine through phenylalanine. Only the CDR3 DNA stays, 48 bases, in frame from base 1.